This TCR beta chain originates from a study of blood T cell repertoires in COVID-19. Germline assignment: CDR1 KGHSH and CDR2 LQKENI. Trimming at V came to 2 bases and at J to 4 bases, leaving 7 bases not matched to a gene. The CDR3 totals 17 residues. Using immunoSEQ multiplex PCR, the repertoire was profiled, and TCRdb retains in-frame clones only, with some absent. The table includes 270,000 or so clones, around 82% detected once. V and J are TRBV18 and TRBJ2-3, with 12 bases aligning to TRBD2. The receptor was derived from a human donor in a cohort sampled during active COVID-19. Sequenced: peripheral blood. This CDR3 is CASSPNRRTSGADTQYF. The CDR3 DNA reads as TGTGCCAGCTCACCAAACCGTAGGACTAGCGGGGCAGATACGCAGTATTTT.